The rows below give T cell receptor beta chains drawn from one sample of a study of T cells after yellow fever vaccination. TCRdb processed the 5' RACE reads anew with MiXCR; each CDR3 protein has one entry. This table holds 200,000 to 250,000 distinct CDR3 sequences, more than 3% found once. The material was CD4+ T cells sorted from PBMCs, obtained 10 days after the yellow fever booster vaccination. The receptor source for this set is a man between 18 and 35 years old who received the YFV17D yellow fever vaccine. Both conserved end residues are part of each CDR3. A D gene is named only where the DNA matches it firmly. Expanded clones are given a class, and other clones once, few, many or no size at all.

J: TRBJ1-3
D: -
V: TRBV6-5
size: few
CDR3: CASSPVGEASGNTIYF
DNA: TGTGCCAGCAGTCCCGTGGGGGAGGCCTCTGGAAACACCATATATTTT

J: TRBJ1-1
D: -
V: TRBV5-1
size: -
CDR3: CASSSQMNTEAFF
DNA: TGCGCCAGCAGCTCTCAAATGAACACTGAAGCTTTCTTT

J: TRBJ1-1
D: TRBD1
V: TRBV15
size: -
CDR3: CATSTDRVAPNTEAFF
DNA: TGTGCCACCAGCACAGACAGGGTGGCACCGAACACTGAAGCTTTCTTT

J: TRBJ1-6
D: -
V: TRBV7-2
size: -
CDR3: CASSSRGDSPLHF
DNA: TGTGCCAGCAGCTCCCGGGGTGATTCACCCCTCCACTTT

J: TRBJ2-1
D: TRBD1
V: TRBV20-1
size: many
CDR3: CSASGTGTEQFF
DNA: TGCAGTGCTTCCGGGACAGGGACTGAGCAGTTCTTC

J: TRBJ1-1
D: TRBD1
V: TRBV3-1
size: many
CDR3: CASSQDMTGAEAFF
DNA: TGTGCCAGCAGCCAAGACATGACAGGGGCAGAAGCTTTCTTT

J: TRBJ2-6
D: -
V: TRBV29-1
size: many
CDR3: CSVEVQNGANVLTF
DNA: TGCAGCGTTGAAGTCCAGAACGGGGCCAACGTCCTGACTTTC

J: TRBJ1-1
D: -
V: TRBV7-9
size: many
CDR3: CASSSSGNAEAFF
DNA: TGTGCCAGCAGCTCTTCGGGAAACGCTGAAGCTTTCTTT

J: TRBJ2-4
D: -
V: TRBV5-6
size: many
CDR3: CASSLVSVSQDIQYF
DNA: TGTGCCAGCAGCTTGGTTAGCGTTAGCCAAGACATTCAGTACTTC

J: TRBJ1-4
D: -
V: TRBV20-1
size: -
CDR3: CSAKRGEKLFF
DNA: TGCAGTGCTAAGCGGGGGGAAAAACTGTTTTTT

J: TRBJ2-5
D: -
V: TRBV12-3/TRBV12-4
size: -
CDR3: CASSFGGWETQYF
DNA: TGTGCCAGCAGTTTTGGAGGATGGGAGACCCAGTACTTC

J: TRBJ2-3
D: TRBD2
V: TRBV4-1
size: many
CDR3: CASSRLPGLAGGPTDTQYF
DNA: TGCGCCAGCAGCCGACTTCCGGGACTAGCGGGGGGGCCGACAGATACGCAGTATTTT

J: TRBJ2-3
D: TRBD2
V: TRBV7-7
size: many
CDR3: CASSLGGGGGDTQYF
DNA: TGTGCCAGCAGCTTAGGCGGCGGGGGTGGAGATACGCAGTATTTT

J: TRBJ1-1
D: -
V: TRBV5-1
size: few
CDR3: CASSFVTGEAFF
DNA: TGCGCCAGCAGCTTTGTAACGGGTGAAGCTTTCTTT

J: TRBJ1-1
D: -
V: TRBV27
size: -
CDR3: CASSSLRSFGAFF
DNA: TGTGCCAGCAGTTCCCTTCGGAGCTTTGGAGCTTTCTTT

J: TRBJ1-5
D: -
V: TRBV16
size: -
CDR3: CASSYSLVSNQPQHF
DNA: TGTGCCAGCAGCTATTCCCTGGTTAGCAATCAGCCCCAGCATTTT

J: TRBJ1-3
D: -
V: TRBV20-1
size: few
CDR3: CSAYPDNLLSGNTIYF
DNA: TGCAGTGCATACCCGGACAACTTGCTCTCTGGAAACACCATATATTTT

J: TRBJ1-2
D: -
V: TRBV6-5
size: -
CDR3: CASSYDSDTEGTF
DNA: TGTGCCAGCAGTTACGATTCGGACACCGAGGGAACCTTC

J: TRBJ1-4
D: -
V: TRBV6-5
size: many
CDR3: CASSYDRRNEKLFF
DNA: TGTGCCAGCAGTTACGACAGGCGTAATGAAAAACTGTTTTTT

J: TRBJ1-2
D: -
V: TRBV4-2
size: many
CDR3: CASSQDPGGTYGYTF
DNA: TGTGCCAGCAGCCAAGATCCTGGGGGTACCTATGGCTACACCTTC

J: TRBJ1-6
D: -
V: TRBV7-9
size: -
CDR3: CASSQASDSPLHF
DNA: TGTGCCAGCAGCCAAGCCTCTGATTCACCCCTCCACTTT

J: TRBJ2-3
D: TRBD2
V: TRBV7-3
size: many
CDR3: CASSSQRGRTDTQYF
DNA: TGTGCCAGCAGCTCCCAGCGGGGGCGCACAGATACGCAGTATTTT

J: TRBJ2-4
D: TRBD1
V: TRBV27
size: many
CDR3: CASSFPDRVIGIQYF
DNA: TGTGCCAGCAGTTTCCCGGACAGGGTTATCGGCATTCAGTACTTC

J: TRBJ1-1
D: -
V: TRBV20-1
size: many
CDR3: CTVGGSTEAFF
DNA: TGCACCGTGGGGGGATCCACTGAAGCTTTTTTT

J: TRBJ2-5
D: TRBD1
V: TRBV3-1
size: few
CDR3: CASSQRDRGETQYF
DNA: TGTGCCAGCAGCCAAAGGGACAGGGGCGAGACCCAGTACTTC

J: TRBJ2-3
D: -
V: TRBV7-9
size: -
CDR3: CASSSGGTVDTQYF
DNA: TGTGCCAGCAGCTCTGGAGGGACCGTTGATACGCAGTATTTT